Below are 6 T cell receptor beta chains sequenced from a single sample in a study of regulatory T cells in long-lasting Graves disease. As to time point: persistent/refractory GD, antithyroid drugs over 5 years with positive TRAb. Isolated PBMC RNA provided the starting material for the TCR library. Construction of TCR beta libraries relied on iRepertoire HTBI primers and on Arm-PCR targeting CDR3 regions. TCRdb re-called the multiplex PCR reads through MiXCR, storing one row per CDR3 protein. The data show about half a million distinct CDR3 sequences, 22% seen once. Sequencing used peripheral blood mononuclear cells (PBMCs), obtained when the disease was refractory, from a patient treated with antithyroid drugs. These TCRs come from a female donor with Graves disease.

The chain recombines TRBV6-1 with TRBJ2-1, with 8 bases that match TRBD1. CDR3 length equals 14 residues. V was pared by 6 bases and J by 3 bases, with 4 bases of the junction left unmatched. Germline V CDR1 and CDR2: MNHNS, SASEGT. CDR3 sequence: CASRTGQGYNEQFF. The CDR3 bases are TGTGCCAGCAGGACTGGACAGGGCTACAATGAGCAGTTCTTC.

The table lists this clonotype with many counts. CDR3 sequence reads: CASNPRRGPGNGYTF. Here the CDR3 DNA reads TGTGCCAGTAATCCGAGGAGGGGGCCAGGAAATGGCTACACCTTC. V gene TRBV19 combines with J gene TRBJ1-2; 7 nucleotides align to TRBD1. Germline loops: CDR1 LNHDA, CDR2 SQIVND (reference sequence). The V and J ends lost 7 bases and 6 bases, in that order; junction bases with no gene match: 14. The CDR3 contains 15 residues.

A few counts support this clonotype. This chain links TRBV7-3 with TRBJ2-7; 9 bases agree with TRBD2. V was pared by 2 bases and J by 7 bases, with 9 bases of the junction left unmatched. The CDR3 covers 15 residues. The germline gives CDR1 SGHTA, CDR2 FQGTGA. DNA of the CDR3: TGTGCCAGCAGCTTAGGCGGTTCGAGCGGGGGGGAGCAGTACTTC. Residues: CASSLGGSSGGEQYF.

The sample holds a few counts of this clonotype. CDR3 loop: CASSEAVLISGANVLTF. The DNA of the CDR3 is TGTGCCAGCAGTGAAGCGGTGTTAATCTCTGGGGCCAACGTCCTGACTTTC. This rearrangement joins TRBV6-4 to TRBJ2-6, with D possibly being TRBD2 (5 bases). The V end was cut by 3 bases, the J end by 0 bases, with 12 bases between. This CDR3 has 17 residues. From germline, CDR1 is MRHNA and CDR2 SNTAGT.

The V call is TRBV5-6, the J call TRBJ2-7; D is perhaps TRBD1 (6 bases). The CDR3 runs to 14 residues. Germline lookup yields CDR1 SGHDT and CDR2 YYEEEE. Trimming removed 2 bases from V and 2 bases from J, with 11 bases in between. The CDR3, as DNA: TGTGCCAGCAGCTTACCAGGGGAACCCTACGAGCAGTACTTC. It encodes CASSLPGEPYEQYF.

This clonotype was seen at least ten times. The chain combines TRBV11-3 with TRBJ2-5, with D unclear. V was shortened by 2 bases and J by 5 bases, with 9 bases between the two germline ends. The CDR3 consists of 13 residues. Germline V gives CDR1 SGHNT, CDR2 YENEEA. The CDR3: CASSLRFIETQYF. CDR3 sequence (DNA): TGTGCCAGCAGCTTAAGATTCATCGAGACCCAGTACTTC.